This record concerns one T cell receptor beta chain sequence. This clonotype was counted many times. It lacks a known antigen. No clone much larger than this one lies a single base away; base qualities are absent. This sample was sequenced with an Illumina NovaSeq 6000. cDNA libraries for TCRalpha and TCRbeta were prepared by 5'RACE using constant-segment primers, with sample barcodes and unique molecular identifiers added. Trizol reagent was used to extract RNA from every sample. Amplification of the libraries took two PCR steps, and the second step added a second sample barcode plus Illumina TruSeq adapters. Libraries were sequenced on an Illumina NovaSeq with 2 x 150 bp paired-end reads. The study's processing was this. With migec v1.2.7, reads were demultiplexed and then collapsed into UMI-guided consensus sequences. Using mixcr v2.1.11, UMI consensuses were aligned to TRA and TRB V and J templates and then assembled into clonotypes. A clonotype was counted as expanded or contracted only when both edgeR and NoisET called the clonotype significant, with the noise models trained on biological replicates. edgeR calls used a false discovery rate-adjusted p below 0.01 and a log2 fold-change threshold of 1. As an exploratory analysis of dynamics, max-normalized trajectories of the 1000 most abundant clonotypes were examined by PCA with hierarchical clustering. Separately sequenced CD4+ and CD8+ repertoires were used to assign a CD4 or CD8 phenotype to each responding clone. In-frame beta chains were kept once TCRdb had trimmed the public reads at Q25 with fastp and called clones with MiXCR. Identical CDR3 protein sequences are pooled into one entry, listed with their most common genes and DNA. V and J calls and clone size were set by TCRdb, not the authors. The sample contains 350,000 to 450,000 distinct CDR3 sequences, roughly 20% of them found a single time. Around 8% of the sample is in the top ten clones.

PBMCs were isolated by Ficoll-Paque density gradient centrifugation. The data were obtained in a study of T-cell memory formation after mild COVID-19 (dated by TCRdb to the early 2020s). About the study as a whole: TCR sequence clusters from the two donors were largely donor specific. Longitudinal TCRalpha and TCRbeta repertoire sequencing tracked T-cell clones expanding and contracting after mild COVID-19 in a couple of donors. The cohort comprised two young, previously healthy adult volunteers, one female and one male. Broad study findings and their caveats: Some responding clones were detected in pre-infection memory, suggesting pre-existing cross-reactive memory T cells joined the SARS-CoV-2 response. Clones contracting from day 15 to 85 had balanced CD4/CD8 phenotypes, while a second wave expanding from day 15 to 37 was biased towards CD4+. Contracting CD4+ clones turned up mainly in the CM and EM memory subsets, whereas EMRA was where CD8+ clones were enriched. SARS-CoV-2 specificity was not confirmed for the second-wave clones peaking on day 37. The study included only a couple of mild cases, and larger cohorts that include severe cases with pre-infection samples were judged to be necessary.

V is pruned by 3 bases and J by 5 bases, leaving 6 bases of the junction without a gene match. Including the terminal cysteine and phenylalanine, the CDR3 comprises 14 residues. Of the read, only the CDR3 DNA is kept; its 42 bases are in frame from base 1. CDR1 and CDR2 are drawn from the germline V gene: LGHNA, YSLEER. The sequence was obtained from an adult woman who had mild COVID-19 (a few samples of this study predate the infection). The sample titles of this study are shuffled in the database, so cell type and time point are left out; the donor was told from shared clones. The sequencing input was PBMCs or a T cell subset sorted from them (not recorded which). This chain joins TRBV4-3 to TRBJ2-5, and 7 junctional nucleotides match TRBD2. The bases read TGCGCCAGCAGCCAGAGAGGCGGGAGCGAGACCCAGTACTTC. It translates as CASSQRGGSETQYF.